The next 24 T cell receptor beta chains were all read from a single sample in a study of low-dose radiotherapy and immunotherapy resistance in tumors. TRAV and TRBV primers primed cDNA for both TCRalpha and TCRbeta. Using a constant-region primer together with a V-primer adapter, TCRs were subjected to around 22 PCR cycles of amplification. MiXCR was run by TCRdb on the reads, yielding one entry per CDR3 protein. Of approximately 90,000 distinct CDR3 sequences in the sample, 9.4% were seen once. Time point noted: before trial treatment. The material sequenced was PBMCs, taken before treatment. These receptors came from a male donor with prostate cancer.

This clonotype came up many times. The CDR3 here is CASSPPGGSSYNEQFF. Written as DNA, the CDR3 is TGTGCCAGCTCACCACCCGGGGGGAGCTCCTACAATGAGCAGTTCTTC. The genes are TRBV18 and TRBJ2-1; 7 nucleotides agree with TRBD2. The trim removed 0 bases at V and 0 bases at J, leaving 2 bases unmatched. The CDR3 sequence is 16 residues long. From germline, CDR1 is KGHSH and CDR2 LQKENI.

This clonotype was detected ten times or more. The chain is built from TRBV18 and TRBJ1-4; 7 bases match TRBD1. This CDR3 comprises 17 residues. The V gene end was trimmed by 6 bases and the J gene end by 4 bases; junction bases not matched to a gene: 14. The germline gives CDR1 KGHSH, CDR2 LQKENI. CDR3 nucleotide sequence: TGTGCCAGCTCCAAAATAGGTCCGGGACAGATTAATGAAAAACTGTTTTTT. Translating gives CASSKIGPGQINEKLFF.

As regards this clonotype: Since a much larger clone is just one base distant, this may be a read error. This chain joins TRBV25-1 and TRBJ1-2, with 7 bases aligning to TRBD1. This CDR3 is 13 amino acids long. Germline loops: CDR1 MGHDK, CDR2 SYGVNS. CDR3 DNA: TGTGCCAGCAGTGAGACAGGGACCTATTGCTACACCTTC. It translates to CASSETGTYCYTF.

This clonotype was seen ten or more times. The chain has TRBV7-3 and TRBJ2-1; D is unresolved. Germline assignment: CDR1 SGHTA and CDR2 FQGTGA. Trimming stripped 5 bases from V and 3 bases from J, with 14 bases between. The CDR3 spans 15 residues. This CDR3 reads CASSLINSGYNEQFF. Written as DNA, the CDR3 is TGTGCCAGCAGCCTAATCAACTCTGGCTACAATGAGCAGTTCTTC.

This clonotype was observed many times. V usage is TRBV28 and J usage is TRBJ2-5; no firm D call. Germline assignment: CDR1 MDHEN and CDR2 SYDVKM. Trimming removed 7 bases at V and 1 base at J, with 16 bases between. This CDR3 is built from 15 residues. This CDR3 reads CASTAITAIQETQYF. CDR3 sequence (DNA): TGTGCCAGCACCGCCATTACGGCGATCCAAGAGACCCAGTACTTC.

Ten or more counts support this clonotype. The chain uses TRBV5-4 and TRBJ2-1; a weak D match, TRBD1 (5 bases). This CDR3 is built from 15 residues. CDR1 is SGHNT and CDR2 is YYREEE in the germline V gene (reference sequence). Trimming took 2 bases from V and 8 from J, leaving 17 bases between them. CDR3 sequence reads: CASSLPLGRSDEQFF. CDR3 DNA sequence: TGTGCCAGCAGCTTACCACTGGGGCGGTCGGATGAGCAGTTCTTC.

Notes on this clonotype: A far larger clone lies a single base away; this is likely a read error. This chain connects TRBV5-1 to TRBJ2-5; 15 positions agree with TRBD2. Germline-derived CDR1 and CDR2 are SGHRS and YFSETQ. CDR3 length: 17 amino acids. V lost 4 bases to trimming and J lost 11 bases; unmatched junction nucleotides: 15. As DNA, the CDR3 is TGCGCCAGCAGCGGAGGACTAGCGGGAGGGTCGTACAATGAGCAGTACTTC. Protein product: CASSGGLAGGSYNEQYF.

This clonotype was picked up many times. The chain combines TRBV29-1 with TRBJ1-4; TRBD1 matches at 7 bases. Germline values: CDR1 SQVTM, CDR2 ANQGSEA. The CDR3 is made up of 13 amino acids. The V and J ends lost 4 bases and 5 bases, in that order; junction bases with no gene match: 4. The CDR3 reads CSVARQGNEKLFF. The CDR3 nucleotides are TGCAGCGTTGCCCGACAGGGAAATGAAAAACTGTTTTTT. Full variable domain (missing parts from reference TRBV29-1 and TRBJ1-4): SAVISQKPSRDICQRGTSLTIQCQVDSQVTMMFWYRQQPGQSLTLIATANQGSEATYESGFVIDKFPISRPNLTFSTLTVSNMSPEDSSIYLCSVARQGNEKLFFGSGTQLSVL.

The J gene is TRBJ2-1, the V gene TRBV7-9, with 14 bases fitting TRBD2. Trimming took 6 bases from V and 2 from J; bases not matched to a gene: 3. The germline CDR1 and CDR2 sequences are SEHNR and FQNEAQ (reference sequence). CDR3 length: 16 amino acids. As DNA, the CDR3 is TGTGCCAGCAGTCGACTAGCGGGGGGGGCCTACAATGAGCAGTTCTTC. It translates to CASSRLAGGAYNEQFF.

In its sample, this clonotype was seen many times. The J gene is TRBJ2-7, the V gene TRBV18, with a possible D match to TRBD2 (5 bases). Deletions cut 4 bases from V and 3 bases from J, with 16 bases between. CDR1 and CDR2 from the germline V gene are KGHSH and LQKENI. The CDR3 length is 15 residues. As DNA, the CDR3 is TGTGCCAGCTCACAGCAAAGTTCGGGGTTCTACGAGCAGTACTTC. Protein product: CASSQQSSGFYEQYF.

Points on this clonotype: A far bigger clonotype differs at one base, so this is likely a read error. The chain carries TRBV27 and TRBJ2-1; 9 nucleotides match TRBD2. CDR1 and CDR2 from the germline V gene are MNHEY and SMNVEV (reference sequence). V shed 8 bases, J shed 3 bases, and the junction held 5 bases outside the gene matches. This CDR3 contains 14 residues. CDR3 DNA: TGTGCCAGCCTAGCGGGAAGGTACTACAATGAGCAGTTCTTC. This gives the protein CASLAGRYYNEQFF.

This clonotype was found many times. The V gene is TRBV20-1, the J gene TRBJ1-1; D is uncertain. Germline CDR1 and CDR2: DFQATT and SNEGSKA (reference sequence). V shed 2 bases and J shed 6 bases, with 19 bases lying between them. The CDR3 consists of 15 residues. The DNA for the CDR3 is TGCAGTGCTAGACCTCCGGGGTCTAGGTTCGCTGAAGCTTTCTTT. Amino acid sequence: CSARPPGSRFAEAFF.

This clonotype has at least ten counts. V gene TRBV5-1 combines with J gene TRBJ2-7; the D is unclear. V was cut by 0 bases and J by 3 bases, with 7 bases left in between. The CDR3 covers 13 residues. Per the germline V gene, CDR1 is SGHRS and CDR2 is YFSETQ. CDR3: CASSLAASYEQYF. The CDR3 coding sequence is TGCGCCAGCAGCTTGGCTGCTAGCTACGAGCAGTACTTC.

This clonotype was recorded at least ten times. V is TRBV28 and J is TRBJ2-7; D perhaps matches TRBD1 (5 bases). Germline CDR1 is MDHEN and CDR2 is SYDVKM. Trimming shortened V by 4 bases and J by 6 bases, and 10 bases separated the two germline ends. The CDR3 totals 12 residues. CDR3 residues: CASSSRQREQYF. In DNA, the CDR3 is TGTGCCAGCAGTTCCAGACAGCGCGAGCAGTACTTC.

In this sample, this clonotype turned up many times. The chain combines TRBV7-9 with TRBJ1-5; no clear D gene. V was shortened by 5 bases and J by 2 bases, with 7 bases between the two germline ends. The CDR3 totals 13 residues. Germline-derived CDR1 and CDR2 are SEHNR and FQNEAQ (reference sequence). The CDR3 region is CASSRAGNQPQHF. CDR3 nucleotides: TGTGCCAGCAGCCGTGCCGGCAATCAGCCCCAGCATTTT.

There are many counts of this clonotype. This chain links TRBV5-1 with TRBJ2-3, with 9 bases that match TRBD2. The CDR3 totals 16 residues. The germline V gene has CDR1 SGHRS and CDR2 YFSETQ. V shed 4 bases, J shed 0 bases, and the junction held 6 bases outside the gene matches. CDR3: CASSDGLAPSTDTQYF. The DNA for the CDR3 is TGCGCCAGCAGCGATGGACTAGCGCCCAGCACAGATACGCAGTATTTT.

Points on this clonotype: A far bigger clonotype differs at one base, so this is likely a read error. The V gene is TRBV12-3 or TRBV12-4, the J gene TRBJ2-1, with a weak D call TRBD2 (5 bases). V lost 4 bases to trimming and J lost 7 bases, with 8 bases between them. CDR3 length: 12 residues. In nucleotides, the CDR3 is TGTGCCAGCAGTTCAATAGCGAATGAGCAGTTCTTC. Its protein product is CASSSIANEQFF.

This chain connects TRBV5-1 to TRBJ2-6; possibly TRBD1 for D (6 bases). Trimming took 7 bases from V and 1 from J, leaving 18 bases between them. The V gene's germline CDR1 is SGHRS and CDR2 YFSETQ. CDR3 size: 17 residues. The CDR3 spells CASSSDQGLSGANVLTF. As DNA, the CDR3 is TGCGCCAGCTCGAGCGACCAGGGGCTGTCTGGGGCCAACGTCCTGACTTTC.

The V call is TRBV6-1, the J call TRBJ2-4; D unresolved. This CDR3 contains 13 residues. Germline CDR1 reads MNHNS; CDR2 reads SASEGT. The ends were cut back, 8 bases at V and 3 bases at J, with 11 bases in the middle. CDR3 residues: CASSMLGKNIQYF. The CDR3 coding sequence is TGTGCCAGCTCCATGCTGGGCAAAAACATTCAGTACTTC.

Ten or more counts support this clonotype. DNA for the CDR3: TGTGCCAGCAGTTTAGGGAATACGCAGTATTTT. Translated: CASSLGNTQYF. The chain carries TRBV12-3 or TRBV12-4 and TRBJ2-3; D gene unclear. The CDR3 is 11 residues long. The V gene lost 1 base and the J gene lost 7 bases, with 3 bases spanning the gap.

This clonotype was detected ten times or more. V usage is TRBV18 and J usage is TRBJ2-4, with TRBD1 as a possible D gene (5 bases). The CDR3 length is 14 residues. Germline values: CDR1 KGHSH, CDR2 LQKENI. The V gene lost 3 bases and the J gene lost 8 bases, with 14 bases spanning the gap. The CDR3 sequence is CASSPDRSGDIQYF. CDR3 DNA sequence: TGTGCCAGCTCACCCGACAGATCTGGGGACATTCAGTACTTC.

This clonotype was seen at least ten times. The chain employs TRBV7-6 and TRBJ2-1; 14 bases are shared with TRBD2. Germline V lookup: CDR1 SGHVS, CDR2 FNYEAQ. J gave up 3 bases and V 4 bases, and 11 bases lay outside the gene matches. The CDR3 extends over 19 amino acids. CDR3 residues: CASSSPGLAGVGRYNEQFF. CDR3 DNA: TGTGCCAGCAGCTCCCCGGGACTAGCGGGAGTCGGGCGCTACAATGAGCAGTTCTTC. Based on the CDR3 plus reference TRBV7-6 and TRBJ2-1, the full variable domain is GAGVSQSPRYKVTKRGQDVALRCDPISGHVSLYWYRQALGQGPEFLTYFNYEAQQDKSGLPNDRFSAERPEGSISTLTIQRTEQRDSAMYRCASSSPGLAGVGRYNEQFFGPGTRLTVL.

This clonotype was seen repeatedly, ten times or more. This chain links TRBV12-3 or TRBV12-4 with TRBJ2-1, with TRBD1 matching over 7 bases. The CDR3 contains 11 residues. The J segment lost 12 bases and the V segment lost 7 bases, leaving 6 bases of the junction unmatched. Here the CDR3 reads CASKKQGLQFF. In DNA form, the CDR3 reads TGTGCCAGCAAAAAACAGGGGTTGCAGTTCTTC.

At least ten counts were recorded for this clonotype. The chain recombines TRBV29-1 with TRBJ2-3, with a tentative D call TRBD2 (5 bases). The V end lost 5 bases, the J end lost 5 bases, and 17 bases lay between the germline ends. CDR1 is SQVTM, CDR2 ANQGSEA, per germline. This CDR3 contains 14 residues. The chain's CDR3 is CSVQMTTFGDTQYF. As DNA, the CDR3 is TGCAGCGTTCAAATGACTACGTTCGGAGATACGCAGTATTTT.